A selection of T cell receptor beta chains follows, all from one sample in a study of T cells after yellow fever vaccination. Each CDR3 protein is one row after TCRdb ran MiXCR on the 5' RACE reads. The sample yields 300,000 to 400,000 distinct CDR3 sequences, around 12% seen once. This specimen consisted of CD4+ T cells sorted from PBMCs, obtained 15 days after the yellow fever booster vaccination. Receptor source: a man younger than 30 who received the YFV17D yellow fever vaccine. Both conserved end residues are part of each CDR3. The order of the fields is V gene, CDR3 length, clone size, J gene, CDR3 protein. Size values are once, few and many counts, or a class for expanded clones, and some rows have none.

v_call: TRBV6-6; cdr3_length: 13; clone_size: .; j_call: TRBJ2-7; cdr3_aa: CASQRGASYEQYF
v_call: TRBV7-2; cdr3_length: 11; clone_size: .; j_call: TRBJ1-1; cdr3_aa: CASSQTSVAFF
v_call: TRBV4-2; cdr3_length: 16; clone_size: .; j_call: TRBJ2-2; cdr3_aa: CASSQTQGTYTGELFF
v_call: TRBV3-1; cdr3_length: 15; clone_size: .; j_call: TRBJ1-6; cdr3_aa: CASSQEWGRDSPLHF
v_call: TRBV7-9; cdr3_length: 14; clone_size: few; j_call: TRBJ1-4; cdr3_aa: CASSLLGTNEKLFF
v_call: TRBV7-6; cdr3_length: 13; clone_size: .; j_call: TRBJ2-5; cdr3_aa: CASGQTGKETQYF
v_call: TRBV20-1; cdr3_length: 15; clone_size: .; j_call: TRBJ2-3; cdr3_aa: CSAIRGTASTDTQYF
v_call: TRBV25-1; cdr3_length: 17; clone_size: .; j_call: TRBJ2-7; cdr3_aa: CASTGGQKTPFPYEQYF
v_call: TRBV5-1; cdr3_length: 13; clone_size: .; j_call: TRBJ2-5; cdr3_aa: CASEVGQRGTQYF
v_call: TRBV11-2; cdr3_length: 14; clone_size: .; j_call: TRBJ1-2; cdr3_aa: CASSFGGTGYGYTF
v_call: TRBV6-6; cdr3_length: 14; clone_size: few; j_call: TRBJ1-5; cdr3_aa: CASLKGGQIQPQHF
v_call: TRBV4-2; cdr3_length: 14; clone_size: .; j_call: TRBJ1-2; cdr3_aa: CASSQRDRGYGYTF
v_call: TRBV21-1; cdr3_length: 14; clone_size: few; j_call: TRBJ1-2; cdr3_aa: CASSRWDSNYGYTF
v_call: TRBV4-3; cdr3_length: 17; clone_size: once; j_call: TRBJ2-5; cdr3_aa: CASSQEARTRVSGTQYF
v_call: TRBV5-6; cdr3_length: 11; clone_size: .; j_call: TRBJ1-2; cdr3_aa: CASSLYQGYTF
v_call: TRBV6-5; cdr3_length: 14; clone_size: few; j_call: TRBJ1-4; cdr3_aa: CASRGSLANEKLFF
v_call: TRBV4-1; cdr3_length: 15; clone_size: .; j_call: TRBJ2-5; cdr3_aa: CASSALGTWGETQYF
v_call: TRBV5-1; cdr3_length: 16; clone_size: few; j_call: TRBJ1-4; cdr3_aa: CASSLDVAGGNEKLFF